A single sample is the source of the 10 T cell receptor beta chains below, sequenced in a study of cytomegalovirus exposure and HLA in healthy donors. The PCR had 60 Vbeta and 13 Jbeta primers. Profiling relied on immunoSEQ multiplex PCR, and the TCRdb table lists in-frame clones only, not all of them. The table shows approximately 150,000 clones, with over 60% occurring only once. The sequencing input was PBMCs. The receptors were sampled from a woman aged 25-40 years in good health and CMV-seronegative.

This clone was counted once. This chain joins TRBV5-4 and TRBJ2-2, with 7 bases matching TRBD2. Germline loops: CDR1 SGHNT, CDR2 YYREEE (reference sequence). The CDR3 spans 16 residues. J lost 5 bases, V lost 2 bases, and 9 bases had no gene match. CDR3 DNA sequence: TGTGCCAGCAGCTTTCCGACGGGAGGAAGGACCGGGGAGCTGTTTTTT. Translated, it gives CASSFPTGGRTGELFF.

The chain employs TRBV7-9 and TRBJ2-4, with D uncertain. CDR3 length: 13 amino acids. The germline gives CDR1 SEHNR, CDR2 FQNEAQ (reference sequence). V was trimmed by 4 bases and J by 8 bases, leaving 12 bases between them. The chain's CDR3 is CASSSSQVDIQYF. The CDR3 DNA reads TGTGCCAGCAGCTCCAGCCAGGTGGACATTCAGTACTTC.

The chain is built from TRBV6-5 and TRBJ1-1; 7 bases line up with TRBD1. This CDR3 has 15 amino acids. Germline V gives CDR1 MNHEY, CDR2 SVGAGI. Germline trimming cut 5 bases from V and 1 base from J; bases unmatched to any gene: 7. CDR3: CASSPRDRTNTEAFF. The CDR3 region has the DNA TGTGCCAGCAGTCCAAGGGACAGAACGAACACTGAAGCTTTCTTT.

J is TRBJ1-5 and V is TRBV4-2, with a weak D call TRBD1 (5 bases). Germline CDR1 LGHNA, CDR2 YNFKEQ. This CDR3 has 15 amino acids. V lost 4 bases to trimming and J lost 5 bases, with 15 bases between them. Written as DNA, the CDR3 is TGTGCCAGCAGCCCACGGGGGGGGGACTATCAGCCCCAGCATTTT. It encodes CASSPRGGDYQPQHF.

This chain's CDR3 is CASSLGQLATAPNYGYTF. The DNA of the CDR3 is TGTGCCAGCAGCCTTGGACAGTTGGCGACCGCTCCTAACTATGGCTACACCTTC. The chain is built from TRBV4-2 and TRBJ1-2; maybe TRBD1 (6 bases). This CDR3 is built from 18 residues. Germline V gene lookup returns CDR1 LGHNA and CDR2 YNFKEQ. The V end was cut by 4 bases, the J end by 0 bases, with 21 bases between.

This chain connects TRBV6-5 to TRBJ1-5; 9 nucleotides align to TRBD1. The CDR3 totals 13 residues. Germline V lookup: CDR1 MNHEY, CDR2 SVGAGI. Losses at the gene ends were 8 bases for V and 6 bases for J; bases not matched to a gene: 5. The CDR3 protein is CASGDRAGQPQHF. The CDR3 region has the DNA TGTGCCAGCGGGGACAGGGCGGGTCAGCCCCAGCATTTT.

This chain uses TRBV27 with TRBJ2-7, with 14 bases identical to TRBD2. The CDR3 is made up of 18 amino acids. V gave up 7 bases and J gave up 3 bases; unmatched junction bases: 14. CDR1 MNHEY and CDR2 SMNVEV come from the germline V gene (reference sequence). CDR3 in DNA: TGTGCCAGCACCCATCCGGAATTGGGGACTAGCGGGAGCTACGAGCAGTACTTC. Protein sequence: CASTHPELGTSGSYEQYF.

This clone was picked up a small number of times. The J gene is TRBJ1-5, the V gene TRBV28; TRBD1 matches 7 bases. The CDR3 runs 17 residues. CDR1 is MDHEN and CDR2 is SYDVKM in the germline V gene. The ends lost 2 bases at V and 4 bases at J; junction bases unmatched: 11. This CDR3 is CASSLLATGTENQPQHF. The CDR3 bases are TGTGCCAGCAGTTTACTAGCCACCGGGACAGAGAATCAGCCCCAGCATTTT.

The chain combines TRBV30 with TRBJ2-4, with D hard to call. CDR3 size: 12 residues. Trimming pared 4 bases from V and 9 bases from J, leaving 13 bases between. Looked up from germline, CDR1 is GTSNPN and CDR2 is SVGIG (reference sequence). The CDR3 coding sequence is TGTGCCTGGAAACTTAGAAGTGGCATTCAGTACTTC. It yields the protein CAWKLRSGIQYF.

The chain joins TRBV4-3 to TRBJ1-1; D is undetermined. V lost 0 bases, J lost 6 bases, and 14 bases lay in between. CDR3 size: 15 residues. CDR1 is LGHNA and CDR2 is YSLEER in the germline V gene. CDR3 in DNA: TGCGCCAGCAGCCAAGACTTTGGTGGGCTCTCTGAAGCTTTCTTT. Translation gives CASSQDFGGLSEAFF.